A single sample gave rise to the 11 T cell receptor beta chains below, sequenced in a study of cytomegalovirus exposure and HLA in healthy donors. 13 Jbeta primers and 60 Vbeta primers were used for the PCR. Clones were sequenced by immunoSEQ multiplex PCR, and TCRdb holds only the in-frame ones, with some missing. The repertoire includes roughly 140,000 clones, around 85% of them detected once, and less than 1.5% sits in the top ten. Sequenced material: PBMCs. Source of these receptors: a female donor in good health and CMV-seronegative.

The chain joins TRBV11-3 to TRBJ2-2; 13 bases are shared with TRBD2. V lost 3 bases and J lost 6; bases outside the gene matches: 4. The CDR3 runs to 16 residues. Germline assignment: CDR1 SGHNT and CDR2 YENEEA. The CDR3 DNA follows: TGTGCCAGCAGCTTCCGGACTAGCGGGAGTCCCGGGGAGCTGTTTTTT. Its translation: CASSFRTSGSPGELFF.

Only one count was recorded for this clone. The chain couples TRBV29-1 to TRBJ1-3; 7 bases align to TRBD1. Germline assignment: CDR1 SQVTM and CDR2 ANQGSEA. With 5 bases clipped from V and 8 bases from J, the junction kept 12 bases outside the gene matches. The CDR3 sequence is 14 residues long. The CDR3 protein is CSVTQTGLGDTIYF. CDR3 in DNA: TGCAGCGTTACCCAGACAGGGTTAGGAGACACCATATATTTT. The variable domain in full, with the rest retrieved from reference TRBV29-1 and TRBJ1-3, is SAVISQKPSRDICQRGTSLTIQCQVDSQVTMMFWYRQQPGQSLTLIATANQGSEATYESGFVIDKFPISRPNLTFSTLTVSNMSPEDSSIYLCSVTQTGLGDTIYFGEGSWLTVV.

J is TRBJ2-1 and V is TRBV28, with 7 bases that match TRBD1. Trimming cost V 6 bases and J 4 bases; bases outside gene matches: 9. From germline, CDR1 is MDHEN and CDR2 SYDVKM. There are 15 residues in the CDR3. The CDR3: CASSFDRARYNEQFF. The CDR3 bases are TGTGCCAGCAGCTTCGACAGGGCGAGATACAATGAGCAGTTCTTC.

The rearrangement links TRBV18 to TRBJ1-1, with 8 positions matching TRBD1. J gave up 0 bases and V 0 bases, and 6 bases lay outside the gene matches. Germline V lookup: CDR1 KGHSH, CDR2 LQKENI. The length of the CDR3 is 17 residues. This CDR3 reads CASSPPIAGGLNTEAFF. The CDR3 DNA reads TGTGCCAGCTCACCACCGATAGCAGGGGGCCTGAACACTGAAGCTTTCTTT.

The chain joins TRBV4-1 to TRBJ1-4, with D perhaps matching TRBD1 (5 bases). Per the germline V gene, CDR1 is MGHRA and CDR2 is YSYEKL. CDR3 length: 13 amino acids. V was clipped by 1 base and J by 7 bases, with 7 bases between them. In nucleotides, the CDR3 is TGCGCCAGCAGCCAAGCCCAGGGTGAAAAACTGTTTTTT. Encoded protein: CASSQAQGEKLFF.

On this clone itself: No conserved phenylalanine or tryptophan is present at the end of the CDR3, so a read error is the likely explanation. The CDR3 spells CASSGRLAESTDTQYV. CDR3 sequence (DNA): TGTGCCAGCAGTGGCCGACTAGCGGAAAGCACAGATACGCAGTATGTT. The rearrangement links TRBV27 to TRBJ2-3; 9 nucleotides align to TRBD2. Per germline, CDR1 MNHEY and CDR2 SMNVEV (reference sequence). This CDR3 region has 16 residues. V lost 5 bases and J lost 0; bases outside the gene matches: 6.

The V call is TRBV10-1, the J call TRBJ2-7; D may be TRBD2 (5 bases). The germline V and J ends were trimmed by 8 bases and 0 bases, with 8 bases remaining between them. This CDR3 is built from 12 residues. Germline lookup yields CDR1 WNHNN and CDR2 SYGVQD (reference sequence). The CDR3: CASGETSYEQYF. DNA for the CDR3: TGCGCCAGCGGGGAGACCTCCTACGAGCAGTACTTC.

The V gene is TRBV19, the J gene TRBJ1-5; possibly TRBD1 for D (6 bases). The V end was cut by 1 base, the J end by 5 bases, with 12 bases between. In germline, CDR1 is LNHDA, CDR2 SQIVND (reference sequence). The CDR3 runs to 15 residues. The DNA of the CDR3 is TGTGCCAGTAGTATAGGGGGATCAGGGGATCAGCCCCAGCATTTT. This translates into CASSIGGSGDQPQHF.

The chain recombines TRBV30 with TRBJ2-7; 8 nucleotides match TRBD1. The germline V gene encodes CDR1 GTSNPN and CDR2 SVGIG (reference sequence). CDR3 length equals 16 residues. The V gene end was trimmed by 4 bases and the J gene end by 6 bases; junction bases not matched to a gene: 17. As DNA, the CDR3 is TGTGCCTGGAAAGTGTTGCAGGGGGCCTTATTCGGCGAGCAGTACTTC. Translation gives CAWKVLQGALFGEQYF. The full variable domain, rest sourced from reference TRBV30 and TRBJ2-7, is SQTIHQWPATLVQPVGSPLSLECTVEGTSNPNLYWYRQAAGRGLQLLFYSVGIGQISSEVPQNLSASRPQDRQFILSSKKLLLSDSGFYLCAWKVLQGALFGEQYFGPGTRLTVT.

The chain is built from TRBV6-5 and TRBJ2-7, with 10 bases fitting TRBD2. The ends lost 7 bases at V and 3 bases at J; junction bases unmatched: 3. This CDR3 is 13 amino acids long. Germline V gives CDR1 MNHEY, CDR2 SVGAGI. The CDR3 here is CASKASGSYEQYF. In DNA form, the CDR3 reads TGTGCCAGCAAAGCTAGCGGGAGCTACGAGCAGTACTTC.

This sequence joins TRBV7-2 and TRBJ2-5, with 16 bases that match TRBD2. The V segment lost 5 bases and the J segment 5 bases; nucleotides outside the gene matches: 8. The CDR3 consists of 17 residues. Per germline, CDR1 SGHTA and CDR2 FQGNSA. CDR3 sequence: CASSPGLAGGGRETQYF. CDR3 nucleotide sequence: TGTGCCAGCAGCCCGGGACTAGCGGGAGGGGGTAGGGAGACCCAGTACTTC.